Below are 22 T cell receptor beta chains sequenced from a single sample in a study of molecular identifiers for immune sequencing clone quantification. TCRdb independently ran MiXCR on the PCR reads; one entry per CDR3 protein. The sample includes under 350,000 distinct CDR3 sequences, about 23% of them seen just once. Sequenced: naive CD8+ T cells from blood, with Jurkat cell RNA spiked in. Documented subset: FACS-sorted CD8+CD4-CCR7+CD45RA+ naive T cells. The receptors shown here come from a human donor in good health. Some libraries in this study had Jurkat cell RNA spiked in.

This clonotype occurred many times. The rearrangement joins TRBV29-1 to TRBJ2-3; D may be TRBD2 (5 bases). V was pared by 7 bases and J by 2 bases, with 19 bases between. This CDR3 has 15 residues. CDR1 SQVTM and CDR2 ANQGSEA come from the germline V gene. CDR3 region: CSEIRYGRATDTQYF. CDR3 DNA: TGCAGCGAGATACGATATGGGAGAGCCACAGATACGCAGTATTTT.

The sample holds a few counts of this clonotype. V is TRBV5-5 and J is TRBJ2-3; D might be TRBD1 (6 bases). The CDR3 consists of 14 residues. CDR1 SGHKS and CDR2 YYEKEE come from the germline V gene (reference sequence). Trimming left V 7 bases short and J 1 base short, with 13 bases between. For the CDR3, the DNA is TGTGCCAGCTGTTGGGCAGGGGGCACAGATACGCAGTATTTT. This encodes CASCWAGGTDTQYF.

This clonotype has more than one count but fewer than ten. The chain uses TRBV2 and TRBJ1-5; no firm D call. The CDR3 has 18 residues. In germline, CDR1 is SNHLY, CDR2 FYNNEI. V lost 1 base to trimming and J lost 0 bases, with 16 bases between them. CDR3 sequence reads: CASSEVSGRADSNQPQHF. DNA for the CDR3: TGTGCCAGCAGTGAAGTTTCGGGCAGAGCCGATAGCAATCAGCCCCAGCATTTT.

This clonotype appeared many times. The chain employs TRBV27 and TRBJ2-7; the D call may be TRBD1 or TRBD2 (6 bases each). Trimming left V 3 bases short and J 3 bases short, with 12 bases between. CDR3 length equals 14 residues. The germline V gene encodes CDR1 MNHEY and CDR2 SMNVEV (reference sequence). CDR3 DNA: TGTGCCAGCAGTTTCGCCGGGGGCGGCTACGAGCAGTACTTC. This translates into CASSFAGGGYEQYF.

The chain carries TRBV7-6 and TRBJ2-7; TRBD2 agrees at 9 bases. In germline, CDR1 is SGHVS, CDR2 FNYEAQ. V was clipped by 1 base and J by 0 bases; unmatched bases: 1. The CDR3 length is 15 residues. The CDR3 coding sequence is TGTGCCAGCAGCTTAGGGACTAGCGACTCCTACGAGCAGTACTTC. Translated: CASSLGTSDSYEQYF.

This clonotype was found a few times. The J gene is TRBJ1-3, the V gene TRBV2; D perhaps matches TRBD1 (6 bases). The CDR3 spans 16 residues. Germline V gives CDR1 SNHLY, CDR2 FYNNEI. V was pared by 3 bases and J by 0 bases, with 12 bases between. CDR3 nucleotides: TGTGCCAGCAGTGAGTGGACAGAGAGCTCTGGAAACACCATATATTTT. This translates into CASSEWTESSGNTIYF.

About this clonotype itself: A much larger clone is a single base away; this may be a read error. For the CDR3, the DNA is TGTGCCCGTACCCAAGGGGCCAACGTCCTGACTTTC. This sequence encodes CARTQGANVLTF. The chain combines TRBV19 with TRBJ2-6; D gene ambiguous. Germline CDR1 and CDR2: LNHDA and SQIVND (reference sequence). The V and J ends lost 11 bases and 4 bases respectively, with 9 bases between them. This CDR3 has 12 amino acids.

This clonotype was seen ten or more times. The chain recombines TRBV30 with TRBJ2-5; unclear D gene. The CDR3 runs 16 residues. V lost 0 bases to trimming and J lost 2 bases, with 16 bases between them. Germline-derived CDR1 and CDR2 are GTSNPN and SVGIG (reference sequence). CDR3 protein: CAWSVNGPRNQETQYF. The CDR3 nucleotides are TGTGCCTGGAGTGTAAACGGGCCTCGTAATCAAGAGACCCAGTACTTC. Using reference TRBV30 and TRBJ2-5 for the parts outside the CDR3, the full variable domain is SQTIHQWPATLVQPVGSPLSLECTVEGTSNPNLYWYRQAAGRGLQLLFYSVGIGQISSEVPQNLSASRPQDRQFILSSKKLLLSDSGFYLCAWSVNGPRNQETQYFGPGTRLLVL.

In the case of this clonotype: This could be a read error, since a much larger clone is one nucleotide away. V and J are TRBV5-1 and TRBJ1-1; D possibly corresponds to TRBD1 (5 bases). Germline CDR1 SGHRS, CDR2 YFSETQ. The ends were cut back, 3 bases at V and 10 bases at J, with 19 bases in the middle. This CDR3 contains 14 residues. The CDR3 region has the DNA TGCGCCAGCAGCTCTACTCTGGACAAGGCTGGAGCTTTCTTT. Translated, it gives CASSSTLDKAGAFF.

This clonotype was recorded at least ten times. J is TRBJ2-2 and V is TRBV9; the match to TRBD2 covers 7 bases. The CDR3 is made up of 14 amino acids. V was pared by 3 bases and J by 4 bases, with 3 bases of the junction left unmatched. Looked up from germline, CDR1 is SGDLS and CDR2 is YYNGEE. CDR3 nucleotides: TGTGCCAGCAGCGGACTAGCCGGCACCGGGGAGCTGTTTTTT. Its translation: CASSGLAGTGELFF.

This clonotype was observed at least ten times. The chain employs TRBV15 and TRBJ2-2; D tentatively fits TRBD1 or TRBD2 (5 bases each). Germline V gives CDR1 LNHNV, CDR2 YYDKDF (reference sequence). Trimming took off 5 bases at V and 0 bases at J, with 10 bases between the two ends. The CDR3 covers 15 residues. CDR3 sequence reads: CATSDGTANTGELFF. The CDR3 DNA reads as TGTGCCACCAGCGACGGGACGGCGAACACCGGGGAGCTGTTTTTT.

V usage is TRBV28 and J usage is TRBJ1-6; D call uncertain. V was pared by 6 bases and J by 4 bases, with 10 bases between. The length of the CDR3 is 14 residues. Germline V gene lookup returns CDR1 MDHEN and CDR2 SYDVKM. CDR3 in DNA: TGTGCCAGCAGGTCAGAGACTTATAATTCACCCCTCCACTTT. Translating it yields CASRSETYNSPLHF.

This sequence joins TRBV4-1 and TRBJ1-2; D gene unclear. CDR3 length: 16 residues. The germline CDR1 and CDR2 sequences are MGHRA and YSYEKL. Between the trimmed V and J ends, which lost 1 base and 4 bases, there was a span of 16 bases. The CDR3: CASSQVRLGSSYGYTF. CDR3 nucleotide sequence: TGCGCCAGCAGCCAAGTACGACTAGGGAGTAGCTATGGCTACACCTTC.

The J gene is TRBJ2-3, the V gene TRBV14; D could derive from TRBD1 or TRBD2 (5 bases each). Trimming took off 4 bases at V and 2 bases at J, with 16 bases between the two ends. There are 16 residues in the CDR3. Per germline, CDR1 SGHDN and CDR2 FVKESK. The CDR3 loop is CASSPEWGPATDTQYF. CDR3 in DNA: TGTGCCAGCAGCCCCGAGTGGGGACCTGCCACAGATACGCAGTATTTT.

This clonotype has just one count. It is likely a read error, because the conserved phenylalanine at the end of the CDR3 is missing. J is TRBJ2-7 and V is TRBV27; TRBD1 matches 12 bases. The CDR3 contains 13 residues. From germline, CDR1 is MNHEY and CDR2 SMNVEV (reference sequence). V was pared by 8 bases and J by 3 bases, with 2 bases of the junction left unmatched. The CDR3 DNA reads TGTGCCAGCGGGACAGGGGGCAGCTACGAGCAGTACATC. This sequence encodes CASGTGGSYEQYI.

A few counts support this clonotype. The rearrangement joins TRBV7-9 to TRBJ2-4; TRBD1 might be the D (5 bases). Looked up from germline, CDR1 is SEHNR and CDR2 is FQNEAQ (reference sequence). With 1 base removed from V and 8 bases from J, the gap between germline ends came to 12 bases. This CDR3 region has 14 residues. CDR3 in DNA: TGTGCCAGCAGCTTAGGGCAGGGAAACGACATTCAGTACTTC. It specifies CASSLGQGNDIQYF.

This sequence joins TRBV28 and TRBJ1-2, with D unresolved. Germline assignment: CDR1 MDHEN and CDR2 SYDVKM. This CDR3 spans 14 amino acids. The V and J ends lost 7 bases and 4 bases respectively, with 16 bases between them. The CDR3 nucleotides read TGTGCCAGCATGAGGGAATCCGCCAGCTATGGCTACACCTTC. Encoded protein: CASMRESASYGYTF.

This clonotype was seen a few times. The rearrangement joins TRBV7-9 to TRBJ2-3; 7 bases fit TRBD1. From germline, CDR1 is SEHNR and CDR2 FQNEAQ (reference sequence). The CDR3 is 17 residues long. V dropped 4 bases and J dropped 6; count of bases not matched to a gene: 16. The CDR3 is CASSSLPQGDRRDTQYF. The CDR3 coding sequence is TGTGCCAGCAGCTCGCTTCCCCAGGGGGACCGTCGGGATACGCAGTATTTT.

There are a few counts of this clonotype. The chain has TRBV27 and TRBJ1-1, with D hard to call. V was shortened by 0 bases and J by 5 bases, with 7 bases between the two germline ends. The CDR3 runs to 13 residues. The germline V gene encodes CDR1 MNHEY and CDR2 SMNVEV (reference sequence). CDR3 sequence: CASSLSVVTEAFF. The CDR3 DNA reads TGTGCCAGCAGTTTATCGGTAGTGACTGAAGCTTTCTTT.

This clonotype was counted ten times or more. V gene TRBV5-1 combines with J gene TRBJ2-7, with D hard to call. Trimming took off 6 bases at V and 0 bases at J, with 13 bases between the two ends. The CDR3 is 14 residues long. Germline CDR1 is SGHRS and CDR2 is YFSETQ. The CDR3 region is CASKGKESSYEQYF. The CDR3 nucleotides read TGCGCCAGCAAAGGCAAGGAAAGCTCCTACGAGCAGTACTTC.

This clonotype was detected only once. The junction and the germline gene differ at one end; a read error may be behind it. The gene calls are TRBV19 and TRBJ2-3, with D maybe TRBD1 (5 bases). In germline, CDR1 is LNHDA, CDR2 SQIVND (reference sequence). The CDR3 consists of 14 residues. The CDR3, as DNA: TGTGCCAGTAGTATCTTTCTGGGCACAGGTACGCAGTATTTT. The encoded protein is CASSIFLGTGTQYF.

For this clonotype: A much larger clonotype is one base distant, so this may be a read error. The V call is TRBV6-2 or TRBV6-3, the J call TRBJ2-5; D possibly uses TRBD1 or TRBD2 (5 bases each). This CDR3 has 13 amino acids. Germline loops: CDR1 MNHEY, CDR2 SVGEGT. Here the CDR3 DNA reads TGTGCCGGCAGTTACGGGACCCTCGAGACCCAGTACTTC. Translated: CAGSYGTLETQYF.